This entry concerns a single T cell receptor (beta chain). The antigen is unknown. This record belongs to a study of blood T cells in healthy people across ages. Study results and limitations: Measured against age, TCR beta diversity per million T cells decreased in a roughly linear manner. With naive T cell percentage, TCR beta diversity showed a strong correlation. Compared with aged donors, long-lived donors showed fewer expanded clones, suggesting selection.

Per the germline V gene, CDR1 is SGHDT and CDR2 is YYEEEE. CDR3 length: 15 residues. The V gene end was trimmed by 4 bases and the J gene end by 2 bases; junction bases not matched to a gene: 7. Together with a sample-barcoded 5' primer, a J-beta primer mix was included in a second PCR lasting roughly 7 to 11 cycles. Every molecule of cDNA carried a tag from a template-switch adaptor with 12 random nucleotides. MiXCR, run by TCRdb on the 5' RACE reads, gives a single entry per CDR3 protein. The sample records 1.5 million to 2 million distinct CDR3 sequences, almost 35% being singletons. The material sequenced was blood. The rearrangement uses TRBV5-6 and TRBJ2-3; 7 positions agree with TRBD2. The TCR comes from a woman aged 30 to 39 in good health. This CDR3 reads CASSKSGDYTDTQYF. In nucleotides, the CDR3 is TGTGCCAGCAGCAAGAGCGGGGACTACACAGATACGCAGTATTTT.